Here is one TCR beta chain with its context. The source of the sample is a study of CD8 T cells in Susac syndrome. RNA amounts of roughly 0.5 to 1 ug underwent reverse transcription with random hexamers. An immunoSEQ multiplex PCR generated amplified TCR beta CDR3 products spanning 54 Vbeta and 13 Jbeta. TCRdb analysed the immunoSEQ multiplex PCR reads with MiXCR anew, one entry per CDR3 protein. This sample has around 200,000 distinct CDR3 sequences, with about 94% found just once. The CDR3 has 14 residues. Trimming stripped 6 bases from V and 4 bases from J, with 13 bases between. Germline V CDR1 and CDR2: MNHEY, SVGEGT. The authors carried out high-throughput sequencing of TCR beta. They applied it to CD8+ and CD4+ T cells obtained from blood.

The rearrangement links TRBV6-2 or TRBV6-3 to TRBJ1-5, with D hard to call. Sequenced material: CD8+ T cells from PBMCs. The clonotype originates from a human donor with multiple sclerosis. The CDR3 nucleotides are TGTGCCAGCAGCTACCGGACGGGGAATCAGCCCCAGCATTTT. Encoded protein: CASSYRTGNQPQHF.